One sample yielded the 20 T cell receptor beta chains listed below, sequenced in a study of blood T cell repertoires in COVID-19. Repertoires were generated with immunoSEQ multiplex PCR, while TCRdb's copy carries only in-frame clones and drops some. Here the sample spans 250,000 to 350,000 clones, 70% to 90% being singletons. Sequenced sample: peripheral blood. The source of these receptors is a woman in her fifties or sixties with active or convalescent COVID-19.

The rearrangement links TRBV2 to TRBJ1-2; D call uncertain. The CDR3 contains 12 residues. V was trimmed by 2 bases and J by 5 bases, leaving 6 bases between them. The germline V gene encodes CDR1 SNHLY and CDR2 FYNNEI. The CDR3 is CASSEPGYGYTF. CDR3 nucleotides: TGTGCCAGCAGTGAACCGGGGTATGGCTACACCTTC.

The chain combines TRBV7-9 with TRBJ1-3; D is unresolved. This CDR3 is built from 14 residues. V was trimmed by 7 bases and J by 2 bases, leaving 12 bases between them. The V gene's germline CDR1 is SEHNR and CDR2 FQNEAQ (reference sequence). The CDR3 nucleotides are TGTGCCAGCACCCCCTTCCAGGCTGGAAACACCATATATTTT. It translates to CASTPFQAGNTIYF.

This rearrangement joins TRBV7-9 to TRBJ2-7; no reliable D call. Trimming shortened V by 2 bases and J by 2 bases, and 10 bases separated the two germline ends. The CDR3 has 14 amino acids. Per germline, CDR1 SEHNR and CDR2 FQNEAQ (reference sequence). For the CDR3, the DNA is TGTGCCAGCAGCTTACACGCGGAAACCTACGAGCAGTACTTC. Its translation: CASSLHAETYEQYF.

The table lists this clone with a few counts. The gene calls are TRBV10-2 and TRBJ2-7; the D gene is possibly TRBD2 (6 bases). V was pared by 8 bases and J by 2 bases, with 10 bases between. There are 12 residues in the CDR3. CDR1 is WSHSY and CDR2 is SAAADI in the germline V gene. This CDR3 reads CASGGLTYEQYF. CDR3 DNA sequence: TGCGCCAGCGGGGGACTTACCTACGAGCAGTACTTC.

Notes on this clone: The same CDR3 can be traced to other DNA sequences in this sample. The chain joins TRBV5-1 to TRBJ2-1, with TRBD2 matching 13 bases. CDR3 length: 15 residues. Per the germline V gene, CDR1 is SGHRS and CDR2 is YFSETQ. V shed 3 bases and J 4 bases; nucleotides not matched to a gene: 1. This chain's CDR3 is CASSSGLAGYNEQFF. In nucleotides, the CDR3 is TGCGCCAGCAGCTCGGGACTAGCGGGGTACAATGAGCAGTTCTTC.

V gene TRBV10-3 combines with J gene TRBJ2-3; possible D gene TRBD2, 5 bases. V was trimmed by 2 bases and J by 3 bases, leaving 9 bases between them. Germline loops: CDR1 ENHRY, CDR2 SYGVKD. The CDR3 totals 14 residues. The CDR3 region has the DNA TGTGCCATCAGTGAGGGAGGTAGAACAGATACGCAGTATTTT. It yields the protein CAISEGGRTDTQYF.

This clone was recorded only once. The rearrangement links TRBV14 to TRBJ2-5, with TRBD2 matching over 9 bases. This CDR3 is built from 16 residues. Germline V gene lookup returns CDR1 SGHDN and CDR2 FVKESK. With V trimmed by 0 bases and J by 5 bases, 7 bases remained unmatched. The chain's CDR3 is CASSQDVGTSSETQYF. The CDR3 region has the DNA TGTGCCAGCAGCCAAGATGTTGGGACTAGCTCGGAGACCCAGTACTTC.

The chain recombines TRBV21-1 with TRBJ1-5; no check of the table's D call, TRBD1, against the DNA was made. TRBV21-1 is reported as a pseudogene. The CDR3 is 13 residues long. The DNA of the CDR3 is TGTGCCAGTCCGCAGGGGACAGATCAGCCCCAGCATTTT. This gives the protein CASPQGTDQPQHF.

This clone was observed once. This CDR3 reads CASSSSQGGKLFF. For the CDR3, the DNA is TGTGCCAGCAGCTCCTCACAGGGGGGAAAACTGTTTTTT. This rearrangement joins TRBV7-7 to TRBJ1-4, with 8 bases matching TRBD1. The length of the CDR3 is 13 residues. The V and J ends lost 4 bases and 10 bases, in that order; junction bases with no gene match: 5. Germline loops: CDR1 SSHAT, CDR2 FNYEAQ (reference sequence).

This chain uses TRBV28 with TRBJ1-4; D is perhaps TRBD1 (6 bases). The V gene lost 5 bases and the J gene lost 8 bases, with 15 bases spanning the gap. This CDR3 comprises 14 residues. CDR1 is MDHEN and CDR2 is SYDVKM in the germline V gene. CDR3 DNA sequence: TGTGCCAGCAGTCTACAGGGCATTAAAGAAAAACTGTTTTTT. Its protein is CASSLQGIKEKLFF.

J is TRBJ2-7 and V is TRBV7-6, with 11 nucleotides matching TRBD2. Germline values: CDR1 SGHVS, CDR2 FNYEAQ. This CDR3 region has 14 residues. The V segment lost 5 bases and the J segment 4 bases; nucleotides outside the gene matches: 4. The CDR3: CASSNSGRAYEQYF. The DNA for the CDR3 is TGTGCCAGCAGCAATAGCGGGAGGGCGTACGAGCAGTACTTC.

J is TRBJ1-5 and V is TRBV24-1; weak D call: TRBD1 (6 bases). The CDR3 spans 13 residues. Per germline, CDR1 KGHDR and CDR2 SFDVKD. Trimming shortened V by 10 bases and J by 0 bases, and 9 bases separated the two germline ends. CDR3 DNA: TGTGCCACTCAGGGGATTAGCAATCAGCCCCAGCATTTT. It yields the protein CATQGISNQPQHF.

In this sample, this clone turned up once. The V gene is TRBV5-4, the J gene TRBJ2-5, with 8 bases matching TRBD2. V dropped 3 bases and J dropped 2; count of bases not matched to a gene: 6. Germline V CDR1 and CDR2: SGHNT, YYREEE (reference sequence). This CDR3 spans 15 amino acids. The CDR3 region has the DNA TGTGCCAGCAGCTACGGGACTAGGGATCAAGAGACCCAGTACTTC. It yields the protein CASSYGTRDQETQYF.

The chain employs TRBV27 and TRBJ2-1; tentatively, D is TRBD1 (5 bases). The CDR3 has 16 residues. V was shortened by 6 bases and J by 2 bases, with 17 bases between the two germline ends. The germline gives CDR1 MNHEY, CDR2 SMNVEV (reference sequence). CDR3 sequence: CASSWGRLGAYNEQFF. CDR3 DNA: TGTGCCAGCAGCTGGGGTCGTCTAGGGGCCTACAATGAGCAGTTCTTC.

This sequence joins TRBV28 and TRBJ2-5; D may be TRBD2 (6 bases). Germline CDR1 and CDR2: MDHEN and SYDVKM. The V and J ends lost 8 bases and 2 bases respectively, with 18 bases between them. This CDR3 region has 15 residues. The CDR3 bases are TGTGCCAGCTCCCCCGGAGGGAGACAGCAAGAGACCCAGTACTTC. Translated: CASSPGGRQQETQYF.

The rearrangement links TRBV11-2 to TRBJ1-5; D is unclear. Trimming took 1 base from V and 6 from J, leaving 13 bases between them. The CDR3 has 15 amino acids. Germline lookup yields CDR1 SGHAT and CDR2 FQNNGV. The chain's CDR3 is CASSLGHGVGQPQHF. CDR3 nucleotide sequence: TGTGCCAGCAGCTTAGGACACGGGGTGGGTCAGCCCCAGCATTTT. The whole variable domain, remainder taken from reference TRBV11-2 and TRBJ1-5, is EAGVAQSPRYKIIEKRQSVAFWCNPISGHATLYWYQQILGQGPKLLIQFQNNGVVDDSQLPKDRFSAERLKGVDSTLKIQPAKLEDSAVYLCASSLGHGVGQPQHFGDGTRLSIL.

The chain is built from TRBV19 and TRBJ2-1, with 9 nucleotides matching TRBD2. The CDR3 is made up of 15 amino acids. V dropped 8 bases and J dropped 3; count of bases not matched to a gene: 8. Germline CDR1 reads LNHDA; CDR2 reads SQIVND (reference sequence). CDR3 loop: CASQLVREGYNEQFF. In nucleotides, the CDR3 is TGTGCCAGTCAGCTGGTGCGGGAGGGCTACAATGAGCAGTTCTTC.

V gene TRBV2 combines with J gene TRBJ1-5; 7 nucleotides agree with TRBD1. V gave up 3 bases and J gave up 4 bases; unmatched junction bases: 12. CDR1 SNHLY and CDR2 FYNNEI come from the germline V gene. The CDR3 contains 17 residues. CDR3: CASSDKIGGVSNQPQHF. For the CDR3, the DNA is TGTGCCAGCAGTGACAAAATAGGGGGCGTAAGTAATCAGCCCCAGCATTTT.

The V and J genes are TRBV29-1 and TRBJ2-1, with 8 nucleotides matching TRBD1. V was clipped by 4 bases and J by 6 bases; unmatched bases: 5. Per germline, CDR1 SQVTM and CDR2 ANQGSEA. The CDR3 contains 13 residues. Here the CDR3 reads CSVGQGAGNEQFF. CDR3 DNA: TGCAGCGTTGGGCAGGGGGCTGGCAATGAGCAGTTCTTC.

V usage is TRBV2 and J usage is TRBJ2-3; D is possibly TRBD1 (6 bases). V shed 8 bases and J shed 3 bases, with 15 bases lying between them. Germline lookup yields CDR1 SNHLY and CDR2 FYNNEI. CDR3 length: 14 residues. CDR3 region: CASEKQGGTDTQYF. CDR3 bases: TGTGCCAGCGAGAAACAGGGTGGGACAGATACGCAGTATTTT. Full variable domain (rest looked up from reference TRBV2 and TRBJ2-3): EPEVTQTPSHQVTQMGQEVILRCVPISNHLYFYWYRQILGQKVEFLVSFYNNEISEKSEIFDDQFSVERPDGSNFTLKIRSTKLEDSAMYFCASEKQGGTDTQYFGPGTRLTVL.